Shown below are 25 T cell receptor beta chains from a single sample sequenced in a study of blood T cell repertoires in COVID-19. The assay was immunoSEQ multiplex PCR, and TCRdb's table has in-frame clones only and misses some. This table has approximately 250,000 clones, around 87% appearing once. Sequences were obtained from peripheral blood. The receptor source for this set is a man younger than 35 with active or convalescent COVID-19.

The CDR3: CASSQMAGGYGYTF. As DNA, the CDR3 is TGTGCCAGCAGCCAAATGGCAGGGGGCTATGGCTACACCTTC. The rearrangement links TRBV3-1 (or the pseudogene TRBV3-2) to TRBJ1-2, with 7 bases aligning to TRBD1. Germline V gene sequence: CDR1 LGHDT, CDR2 YNNKEL (reference sequence). V dropped 2 bases and J dropped 4; count of bases not matched to a gene: 4. The CDR3 loop spans 14 amino acids.

The chain carries TRBV7-9 and TRBJ1-2, with TRBD1 identical over 11 bases. Germline CDR1 SEHNR, CDR2 FQNEAQ (reference sequence). V shed 4 bases and J 5 bases; nucleotides not matched to a gene: 3. This CDR3 has 14 residues. For the CDR3, the DNA is TGTGCCAGCAGCTCGGGACAGGGGGGTTATGGCTACACCTTC. Translating it yields CASSSGQGGYGYTF. Together with reference TRBV7-9 and TRBJ1-2, the CDR3 gives the full variable domain: DTGVSQNPRHKITKRGQNVTFRCDPISEHNRLYWYRQTLGQGPEFLTYFQNEAQLEKSRLLSDRFSAERPKGSFSTLEIQRTEQGDSAMYLCASSSGQGGYGYTFGSGTRLTVV.

This chain joins TRBV18 and TRBJ2-1; weak D call: TRBD2 (6 bases). This CDR3 is built from 13 residues. Per germline, CDR1 KGHSH and CDR2 LQKENI. Trimming took 1 base from V and 5 from J, leaving 6 bases between them. CDR3 sequence: CASSPRRDNEQFF. The CDR3 DNA sequence: TGTGCCAGCTCACCACGGAGGGACAATGAGCAGTTCTTC.

The chain carries TRBV19 and TRBJ1-1; the D is unclear. Germline CDR1 is LNHDA and CDR2 is SQIVND (reference sequence). This CDR3 has 14 amino acids. V shed 7 bases and J shed 1 base, with 13 bases lying between them. The DNA for the CDR3 is TGTGCCAGTATTCCAGCGCTATCGAACACTGAAGCTTTCTTT. It codes for CASIPALSNTEAFF.

CDR3 sequence (DNA): TGTGCCACCAGTGACAAAATGAACACTGAAGCTTTCTTT. It specifies CATSDKMNTEAFF. The chain links TRBV24-1 to TRBJ1-1; D unresolved. Germline assignment: CDR1 KGHDR and CDR2 SFDVKD. The CDR3 is made up of 13 amino acids. Trimming removed 4 bases at V and 0 bases at J, with 5 bases between.

The chain links TRBV11-1 to TRBJ2-7; a possible D gene is TRBD2 (6 bases). V gave up 2 bases and J gave up 2 bases, with 13 bases separating them. CDR1 and CDR2 from the germline V gene are SGHAT and FQDESV (reference sequence). The CDR3 is made up of 15 amino acids. CDR3 DNA: TGTGCCAGCAGCTTACTTACGGCGGGAACCTACGAGCAGTACTTC. Translation gives CASSLLTAGTYEQYF. The full variable domain, its missing parts supplied by reference TRBV11-1 and TRBJ2-7, is EAEVAQSPRYKITEKSQAVAFWCDPISGHATLYWYRQILGQGPELLVQFQDESVVDDSQLPKDRFSAERLKGVDSTLKIQPAELGDSAMYLCASSLLTAGTYEQYFGPGTRLTVT.

The V gene is TRBV27, the J gene TRBJ1-2; 7 bases fit TRBD1. Germline V gene data show CDR1 as MNHEY and CDR2 as SMNVEV (reference sequence). The trim removed 0 bases at V and 6 bases at J, leaving 7 bases unmatched. This CDR3 contains 15 residues. The CDR3 reads CASSLSATGRDGYTF. In DNA, the CDR3 is TGTGCCAGCAGTTTATCGGCGACAGGGAGAGATGGCTACACCTTC.

This clone came up a few times. The chain employs TRBV2 and TRBJ2-7; D is undetermined. Between the trimmed V and J ends, which lost 7 bases and 2 bases, there was a span of 9 bases. Germline CDR1 reads SNHLY; CDR2 reads FYNNEI. This CDR3 is 12 amino acids long. The chain's CDR3 is CASTDTPYEQYF. DNA of the CDR3: TGTGCCAGCACTGACACACCCTACGAGCAGTACTTC.

The CDR3 region has the DNA TGCGCCAGTTCCAGGGGACGGAACACTGAAGCTTTCTTT. It translates to CASSRGRNTEAFF. The V call is TRBV10-1, the J call TRBJ1-1; a weak D match, TRBD1 (6 bases). V gave up 9 bases and J gave up 1 base, with 12 bases separating them. Germline-derived CDR1 and CDR2 are WNHNN and SYGVQD (reference sequence). CDR3 length: 13 amino acids.

This sequence joins TRBV7-3 and TRBJ1-6; D gene unclear. V dropped 4 bases and J dropped 4 bases, with 14 bases sitting between them. The CDR3 has 16 amino acids. The V gene's germline CDR1 is SGHTA and CDR2 FQGTGA. CDR3: CASSSERTGYNSPLHF. CDR3 nucleotides: TGTGCCAGCAGCTCGGAAAGGACGGGGTATAATTCACCCCTCCACTTT.

The chain joins TRBV2 to TRBJ1-5; D unclear. The CDR3 loop spans 12 amino acids. V lost 11 bases and J 8 bases, leaving 16 bases between the germline ends. Germline V gene sequence: CDR1 SNHLY, CDR2 FYNNEI. The CDR3 sequence is CAGSRDREPQHF. CDR3 bases: TGTGCCGGGAGTAGGGATAGAGAGCCCCAGCATTTT.

This chain joins TRBV2 and TRBJ2-5, with D possibly matching TRBD2 (6 bases). In germline, CDR1 is SNHLY, CDR2 FYNNEI. The CDR3 extends over 13 amino acids. Trimming shortened V by 8 bases and J by 4 bases, and 14 bases separated the two germline ends. CDR3 loop: CASRKGLRETQYF. Written as DNA, the CDR3 is TGTGCCAGCCGGAAGGGACTTCGAGAGACCCAGTACTTC.

V and J are TRBV7-9 and TRBJ2-1; tentative D call: TRBD1 (6 bases). CDR1 is SEHNR and CDR2 is FQNEAQ in the germline V gene (reference sequence). The germline V and J ends were trimmed by 6 bases and 8 bases, with 17 bases remaining between them. The CDR3 runs to 14 residues. The CDR3 sequence: CASRFQGTGDEQFF. Here the CDR3 DNA reads TGTGCCAGCAGATTTCAGGGGACCGGGGATGAGCAGTTCTTC.

The chain employs TRBV7-2 and TRBJ2-7; D unclear. Deletions cut 5 bases from V and 6 bases from J, with 20 bases between. CDR3 size: 15 residues. In germline, CDR1 is SGHTA, CDR2 FQGNSA. CDR3 region: CASSALGFVGSEQYF. The CDR3 DNA sequence: TGTGCCAGCAGCGCTCTAGGTTTCGTCGGATCCGAGCAGTACTTC.

This chain joins TRBV11-2 and TRBJ2-5, with 15 nucleotides matching TRBD2. The CDR3 totals 17 residues. Trimming took 5 bases from V and 7 from J; bases not matched to a gene: 11. CDR1 and CDR2 (germline): SGHAT, FQNNGV. DNA for the CDR3: TGTGCCAGCAGCCCTGGACTAGCGGGGGGGCCCCTTGTGACCCAGTACTTC. Encoded protein: CASSPGLAGGPLVTQYF.

The rearrangement joins TRBV6-5 to TRBJ2-4; the D gene is possibly TRBD2 (5 bases). CDR3 size: 15 residues. Trimming removed 4 bases at V and 9 bases at J, with 19 bases between. Germline values: CDR1 MNHEY, CDR2 SVGAGI. The CDR3 loop is CASSLTKAVAGIQYF. CDR3 nucleotides: TGTGCCAGCAGTTTGACGAAGGCCGTTGCGGGCATTCAGTACTTC.

This chain uses TRBV27 with TRBJ2-3; maybe TRBD1 (7 bases). Germline V CDR1 and CDR2: MNHEY, SMNVEV (reference sequence). V dropped 8 bases and J dropped 6 bases, with 15 bases sitting between them. The CDR3 spans 13 residues. The CDR3 DNA reads TGTGCCAGCGGTATTCAGGGGGGCGATACGCAGTATTTT. It is translated as CASGIQGGDTQYF.

V gene TRBV7-9 combines with J gene TRBJ2-3; TRBD1 matches 11 bases. The CDR3 loop spans 14 amino acids. Unmatched junction bases numbered 2, after V lost 5 bases and J lost 4 bases. Germline V gene sequence: CDR1 SEHNR, CDR2 FQNEAQ (reference sequence). The CDR3 here is CASSRTGGSDTQYF. DNA for the CDR3: TGTGCCAGCAGCCGGACAGGGGGCTCAGATACGCAGTATTTT.

The CDR3 coding sequence is TGTGCCAGTAAGCTCCAGGGGGCCAACAATGAGCAGTTCTTC. The encoded protein is CASKLQGANNEQFF. This rearrangement joins TRBV19 to TRBJ2-1; 8 nucleotides line up with TRBD1. The J segment lost 5 bases and the V segment lost 7 bases, leaving 7 bases of the junction unmatched. Germline V lookup: CDR1 LNHDA, CDR2 SQIVND (reference sequence). CDR3 length: 14 amino acids.

The V and J genes are TRBV6-2 or TRBV6-3 and TRBJ2-7; 7 nucleotides agree with TRBD2. The germline V gene encodes CDR1 MNHEY and CDR2 SVGEGT. The CDR3 is 12 amino acids. V lost 0 bases to trimming and J lost 9 bases; unmatched junction nucleotides: 2. The CDR3 DNA reads TGTGCCAGCAGTTACTCGATAGCGGGGCAGTACTTC. This translates into CASSYSIAGQYF.

The chain carries TRBV5-6 and TRBJ2-3, with D tentatively TRBD2 (6 bases). Germline V CDR1 and CDR2: SGHDT, YYEEEE. The V and J ends lost 4 bases and 2 bases respectively, with 14 bases between them. The CDR3 consists of 15 residues. Written as DNA, the CDR3 is TGTGCCAGCAGCCGCCGGGAGTGGGCCACAGATACGCAGTATTTT. Translating gives CASSRREWATDTQYF.

The chain recombines TRBV23-1 with TRBJ1-5, with 7 bases fitting TRBD1. TRBV23-1 is designated an ORF whose function remains uncertain. The length of the CDR3 is 13 residues. Trimming took 10 bases from V and 6 from J; bases not matched to a gene: 9. The CDR3: CANRDREGQPQHF. DNA for the CDR3: TGCGCCAACCGTGACAGGGAAGGTCAGCCCCAGCATTTT.

The DNA for the CDR3 is TGTGCCAGCAGCTTGGGTATTTCGGAGAGGGCAGATACGCAGTATTTT. It specifies CASSLGISERADTQYF. This rearrangement joins TRBV5-4 to TRBJ2-3; TRBD2 is a possible D gene (5 bases). The germline V gene encodes CDR1 SGHNT and CDR2 YYREEE (reference sequence). This CDR3 has 16 amino acids. V was shortened by 0 bases and J by 4 bases, with 15 bases between the two germline ends.

The chain is built from TRBV6-2 or TRBV6-3 and TRBJ2-7, with a tentative D call TRBD1 (5 bases). Per germline, CDR1 MNHEY and CDR2 SVGEGT. The CDR3 consists of 12 residues. V shed 0 bases and J shed 9 bases, with 9 bases lying between them. The CDR3 coding sequence is TGTGCCAGCAGTTACTCTGGGGCCGGGCAGTACTTC. Its translation: CASSYSGAGQYF.

V usage is TRBV19 and J usage is TRBJ1-2; the D gene is possibly TRBD1 (5 bases). CDR1 is LNHDA, CDR2 SQIVND, per germline (reference sequence). Between the trimmed V and J ends, which lost 7 bases and 1 base, there was a span of 25 bases. The CDR3 is made up of 18 amino acids. CDR3 DNA: TGTGCCAGTACCACTCTCCGGGACGGGAGGATCTTTAACTATGGCTACACCTTC. Its translation is CASTTLRDGRIFNYGYTF.